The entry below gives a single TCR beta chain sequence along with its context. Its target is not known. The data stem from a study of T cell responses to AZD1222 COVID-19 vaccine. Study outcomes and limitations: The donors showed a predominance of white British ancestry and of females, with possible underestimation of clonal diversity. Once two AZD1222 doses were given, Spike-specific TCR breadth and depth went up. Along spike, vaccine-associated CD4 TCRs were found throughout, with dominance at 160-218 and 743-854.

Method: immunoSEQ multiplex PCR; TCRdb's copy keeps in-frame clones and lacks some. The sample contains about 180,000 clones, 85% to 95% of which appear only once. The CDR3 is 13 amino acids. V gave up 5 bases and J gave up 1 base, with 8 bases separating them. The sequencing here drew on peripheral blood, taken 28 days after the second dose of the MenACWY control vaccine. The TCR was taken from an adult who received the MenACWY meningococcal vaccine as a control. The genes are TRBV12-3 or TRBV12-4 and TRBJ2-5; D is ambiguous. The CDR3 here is CASSLGFQETQYF. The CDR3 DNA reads TGTGCCAGCAGTCTCGGGTTCCAAGAGACCCAGTACTTC.